Following are 8 T cell receptor beta chains from one sample sequenced in a study of blood T cell repertoires in COVID-19. Assay: immunoSEQ multiplex PCR; the TCRdb copy retains only in-frame clones and omits some. In the table there are hundreds of thousands of clones, about 90% of which are singletons. The sample was PBMCs or T cells enriched from blood (not recorded which). These receptors all come from a woman aged 30 to 39 with acute COVID-19.

The chain uses TRBV6-4 and TRBJ2-6, with D perhaps matching TRBD2 (5 bases). The germline V gene has CDR1 MRHNA and CDR2 SNTAGT. V was cut by 0 bases and J by 6 bases, with 9 bases left in between. The CDR3 runs to 15 residues. The CDR3 region is CASSDSGGQANVLTF. In nucleotides, the CDR3 is TGTGCCAGCAGTGACTCAGGAGGCCAGGCCAACGTCCTGACTTTC.

The V call is TRBV28, the J call TRBJ1-2; TRBD1 agrees at 9 bases. This CDR3 contains 14 residues. V gave up 6 bases and J gave up 5 bases; unmatched junction bases: 7. Germline lookup yields CDR1 MDHEN and CDR2 SYDVKM. The CDR3 reads CASSPGQGKYGYTF. The DNA for the CDR3 is TGTGCCAGCAGCCCTGGACAGGGGAAGTATGGCTACACCTTC.

The sample holds a few counts of this clone. The rearrangement joins TRBV2 to TRBJ2-2; D is perhaps TRBD1 (6 bases). V was pared by 8 bases and J by 2 bases, with 12 bases between. CDR3 size: 14 residues. Germline CDR1 and CDR2: SNHLY and FYNNEI. The CDR3 bases are TGTGCCAGCGGGCTGACAGGAAACACCGGGGAGCTGTTTTTT. Protein product: CASGLTGNTGELFF.

This chain links TRBV28 with TRBJ2-5; 10 bases map to TRBD1. Germline V gives CDR1 MDHEN, CDR2 SYDVKM. The CDR3 extends over 16 amino acids. V trimming: 2 bases; J trimming: 3 bases; junction bases outside the gene matches: 6. The CDR3 loop reads CASSLAGTGDKETQYF. DNA for the CDR3: TGTGCCAGCAGTTTAGCCGGGACAGGGGACAAAGAGACCCAGTACTTC.

The V gene is TRBV9, the J gene TRBJ2-5; D is perhaps TRBD1 (6 bases). V was cut by 3 bases and J by 5 bases, with 14 bases left in between. Germline CDR1 reads SGDLS; CDR2 reads YYNGEE. The CDR3 is 14 residues long. CDR3 residues: CASSALGGQETQYF. For the CDR3, the DNA is TGTGCCAGCAGCGCCCTAGGGGGTCAGGAGACCCAGTACTTC.

V and J are TRBV3-1 (or the pseudogene TRBV3-2) and TRBJ2-2, with TRBD2 matching over 10 bases. CDR1 and CDR2 (germline): LGHDT, YNNKEL (reference sequence). J was trimmed by 2 bases and V by 6 bases; bases with no gene match: 3. This CDR3 spans 15 amino acids. This CDR3 reads CASSRTSGNTGELFF. CDR3 DNA: TGTGCCAGCAGTCGGACTAGCGGCAACACCGGGGAGCTGTTTTTT.

This clone was seen just once. J is TRBJ2-1 and V is TRBV6-5; D gene uncertain. The germline V gene has CDR1 MNHEY and CDR2 SVGAGI. V lost 4 bases, J lost 5 bases, and 12 bases lay in between. The CDR3 spans 14 residues. The CDR3 is CASSSPGENNEQFF. The CDR3 DNA reads as TGTGCCAGCAGTTCCCCCGGAGAGAACAATGAGCAGTTCTTC.

This clone appeared once. The chain is built from TRBV28 and TRBJ1-5; weak D call: TRBD1 (6 bases). Trimming shortened V by 5 bases and J by 1 base, and 9 bases separated the two germline ends. Germline loops: CDR1 MDHEN, CDR2 SYDVKM. There are 14 residues in the CDR3. The CDR3 DNA reads as TGTGCCAGCAGTACAGACAGGAGCAATCAGCCCCAGCATTTT. Translated: CASSTDRSNQPQHF.